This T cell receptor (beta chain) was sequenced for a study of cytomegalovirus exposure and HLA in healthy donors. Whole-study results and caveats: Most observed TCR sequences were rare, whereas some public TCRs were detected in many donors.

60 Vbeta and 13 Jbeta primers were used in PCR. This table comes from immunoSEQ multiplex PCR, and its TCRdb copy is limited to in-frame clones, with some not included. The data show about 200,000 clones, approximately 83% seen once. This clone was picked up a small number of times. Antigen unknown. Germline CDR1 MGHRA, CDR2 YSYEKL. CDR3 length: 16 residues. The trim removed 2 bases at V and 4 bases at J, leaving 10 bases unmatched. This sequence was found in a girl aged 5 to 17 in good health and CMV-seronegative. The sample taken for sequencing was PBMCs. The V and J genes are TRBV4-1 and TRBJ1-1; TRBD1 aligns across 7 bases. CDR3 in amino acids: CASSQSQGGWGTEAFF. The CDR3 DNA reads TGCGCCAGCAGCCAATCACAAGGGGGCTGGGGCACTGAAGCTTTCTTT.